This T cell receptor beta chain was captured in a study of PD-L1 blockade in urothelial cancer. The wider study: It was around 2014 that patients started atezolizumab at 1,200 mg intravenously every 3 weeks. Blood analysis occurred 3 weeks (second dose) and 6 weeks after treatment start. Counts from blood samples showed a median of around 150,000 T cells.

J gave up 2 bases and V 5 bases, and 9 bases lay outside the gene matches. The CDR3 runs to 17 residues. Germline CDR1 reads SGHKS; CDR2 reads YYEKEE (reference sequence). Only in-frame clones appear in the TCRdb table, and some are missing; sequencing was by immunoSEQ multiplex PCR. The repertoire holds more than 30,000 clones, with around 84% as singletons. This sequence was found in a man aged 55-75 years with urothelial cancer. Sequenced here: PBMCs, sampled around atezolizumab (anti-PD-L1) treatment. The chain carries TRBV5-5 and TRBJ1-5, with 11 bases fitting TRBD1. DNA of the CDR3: TGTGCCAGCAGAAGGACAGGGGGCGTTTTCCGCAATCAGCCCCAGCATTTT. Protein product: CASRRTGGVFRNQPQHF.